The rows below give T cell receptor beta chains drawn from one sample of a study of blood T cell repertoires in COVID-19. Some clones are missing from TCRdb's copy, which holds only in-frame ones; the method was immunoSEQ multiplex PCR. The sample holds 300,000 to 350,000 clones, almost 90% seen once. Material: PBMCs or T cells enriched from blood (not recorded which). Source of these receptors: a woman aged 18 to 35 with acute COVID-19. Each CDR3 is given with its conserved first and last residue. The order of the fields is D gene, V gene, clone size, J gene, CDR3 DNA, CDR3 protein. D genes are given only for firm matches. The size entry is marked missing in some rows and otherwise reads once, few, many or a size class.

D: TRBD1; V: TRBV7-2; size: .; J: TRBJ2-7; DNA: TGTGCCAGCAGCCCGTGGACAGGGGGCTACGAGCAGTACTTC; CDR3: CASSPWTGGYEQYF
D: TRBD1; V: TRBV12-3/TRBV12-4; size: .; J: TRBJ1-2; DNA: TGTGCCAGCAGAACTACAGGGGGTGGCTACACCTTC; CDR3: CASRTTGGGYTF
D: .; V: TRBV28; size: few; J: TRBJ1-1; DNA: TGTGCCAGCCTCCAGGGGCACACTGAAGCTTTCTTT; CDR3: CASLQGHTEAFF
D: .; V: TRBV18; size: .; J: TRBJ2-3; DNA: TGTGCCAGCTCCCCGGGATTCGCTTCAACAGATACGCAGTATTTT; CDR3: CASSPGFASTDTQYF
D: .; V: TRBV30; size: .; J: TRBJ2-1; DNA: TGTGCCTGGAGTGGCATCGGGGGTTCTGACAATGAGCAGTTCTTC; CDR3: CAWSGIGGSDNEQFF
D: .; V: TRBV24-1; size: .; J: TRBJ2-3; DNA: TGTGCCACCAGTTGGCAGGATACGCAGTATTTT; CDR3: CATSWQDTQYF
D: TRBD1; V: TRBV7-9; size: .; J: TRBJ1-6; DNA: TGTGCCAGCAGCTTAGACGGACAGGGGGAGAGAGCCCTCCACTTT; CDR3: CASSLDGQGERALHF
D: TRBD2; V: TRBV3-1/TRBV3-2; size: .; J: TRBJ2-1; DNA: TGTGCCAGCAGCCAAGATGGGACTAGCGGGAGGGGAGAGCAGTTCTTC; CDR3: CASSQDGTSGRGEQFF
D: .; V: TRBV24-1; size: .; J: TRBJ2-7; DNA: TGTGCCACCAGTGATTTACAGGGACGGGTGTTCTCCTACGAGCAGTACTTC; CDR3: CATSDLQGRVFSYEQYF
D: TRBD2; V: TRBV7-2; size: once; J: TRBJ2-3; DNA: TGTGCCAGCAGCTTACAGGGACTAGCGGGAGATACGCAGTATTTT; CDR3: CASSLQGLAGDTQYF
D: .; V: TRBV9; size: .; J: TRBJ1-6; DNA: TGTGCCAGCAGCGCCGACGAATCAGGGAATAATTCACCCCTCCACTTT; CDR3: CASSADESGNNSPLHF
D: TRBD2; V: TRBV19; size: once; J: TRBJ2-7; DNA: TGTGCCAGTAGTATAGCGAGCGGGAGTGCCTACGAGCAGTACTTC; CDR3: CASSIASGSAYEQYF
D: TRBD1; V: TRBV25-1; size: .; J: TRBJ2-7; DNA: TGTGCCAGCAGTGGCAAACGTAGGGACAGGGGTCCCTACGAGCAGTACTTC; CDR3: CASSGKRRDRGPYEQYF
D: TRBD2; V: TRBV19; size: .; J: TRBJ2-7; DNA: TGTGCCAGTAGTTCTGCTAGCGGGAGATTAAACGAGCAGTACTTC; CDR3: CASSSASGRLNEQYF
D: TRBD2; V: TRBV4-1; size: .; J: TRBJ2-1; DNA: TGCGCCAGCAGCCAACTTTTGGGCGATAGCGGGAGGGTGGACAATGAGCAGTTCTTC; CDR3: CASSQLLGDSGRVDNEQFF
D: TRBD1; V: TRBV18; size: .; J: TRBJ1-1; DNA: TGTGCCAGCTCACCAATAACCACAGGGGACACTGAAGCTTTCTTT; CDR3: CASSPITTGDTEAFF
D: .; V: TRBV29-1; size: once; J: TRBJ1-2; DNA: TGCAGCGTTGTCGAGCGGGCCTCGGGTGGCTACACCTTC; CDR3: CSVVERASGGYTF
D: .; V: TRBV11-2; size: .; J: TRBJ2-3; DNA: TGTGCCAGCCACCCGGGAGCAGCTAGCACAGATACGCAGTATTTT; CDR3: CASHPGAASTDTQYF
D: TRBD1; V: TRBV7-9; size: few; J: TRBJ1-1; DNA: TGTGCCAGCAGGCCCCCTCTCGGACAGGGGGAGACTGAAGCTTTCTTT; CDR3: CASRPPLGQGETEAFF
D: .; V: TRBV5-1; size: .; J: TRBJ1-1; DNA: TGCGCCAGCAGCTTGAACCGGCAGGGACTGATGAACACTGAAGCTTTCTTT; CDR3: CASSLNRQGLMNTEAFF
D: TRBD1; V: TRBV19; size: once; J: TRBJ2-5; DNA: TGTGCCAGTAGCCCCGGACAGGGGATCGAGACCCAGTACTTC; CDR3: CASSPGQGIETQYF
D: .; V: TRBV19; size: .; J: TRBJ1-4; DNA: TGTGCCAGTAGTATATTCCGGGAACGTAATGAAAAACTGTTTTTT; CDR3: CASSIFRERNEKLFF
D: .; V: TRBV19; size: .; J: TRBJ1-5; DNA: TGTGCCAGTAGTGGGCAGGAATACCTTGCCCAGCATTTT; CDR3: CASSGQEYLAQHF
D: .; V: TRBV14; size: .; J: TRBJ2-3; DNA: TGTGCCAGCAGCCAGGCGAGGGAGCAGTATTTT; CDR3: CASSQAREQYF